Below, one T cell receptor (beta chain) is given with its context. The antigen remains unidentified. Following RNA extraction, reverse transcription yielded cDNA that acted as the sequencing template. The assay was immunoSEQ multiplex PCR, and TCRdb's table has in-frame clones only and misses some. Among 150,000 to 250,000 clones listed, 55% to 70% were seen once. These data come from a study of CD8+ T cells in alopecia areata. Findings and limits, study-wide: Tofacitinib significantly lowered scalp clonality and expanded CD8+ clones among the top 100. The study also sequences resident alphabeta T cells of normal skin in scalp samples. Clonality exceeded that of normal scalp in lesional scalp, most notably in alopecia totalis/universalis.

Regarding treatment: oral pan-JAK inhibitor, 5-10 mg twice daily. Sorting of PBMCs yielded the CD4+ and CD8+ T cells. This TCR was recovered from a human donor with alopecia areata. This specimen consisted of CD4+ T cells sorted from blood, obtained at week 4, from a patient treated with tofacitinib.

The CDR3 bases are TGCGCCACCCCACCCCCCGGGGAGCTGTTTTTT. This gives the protein CATPPPGELFF. The chain joins TRBV23-1 to TRBJ2-2; no clear D gene. TRBV23-1 is reported as an ORF; its role is uncertain. The CDR3 covers 11 residues. Trimming shortened V by 10 bases and J by 6 bases, and 9 bases separated the two germline ends.